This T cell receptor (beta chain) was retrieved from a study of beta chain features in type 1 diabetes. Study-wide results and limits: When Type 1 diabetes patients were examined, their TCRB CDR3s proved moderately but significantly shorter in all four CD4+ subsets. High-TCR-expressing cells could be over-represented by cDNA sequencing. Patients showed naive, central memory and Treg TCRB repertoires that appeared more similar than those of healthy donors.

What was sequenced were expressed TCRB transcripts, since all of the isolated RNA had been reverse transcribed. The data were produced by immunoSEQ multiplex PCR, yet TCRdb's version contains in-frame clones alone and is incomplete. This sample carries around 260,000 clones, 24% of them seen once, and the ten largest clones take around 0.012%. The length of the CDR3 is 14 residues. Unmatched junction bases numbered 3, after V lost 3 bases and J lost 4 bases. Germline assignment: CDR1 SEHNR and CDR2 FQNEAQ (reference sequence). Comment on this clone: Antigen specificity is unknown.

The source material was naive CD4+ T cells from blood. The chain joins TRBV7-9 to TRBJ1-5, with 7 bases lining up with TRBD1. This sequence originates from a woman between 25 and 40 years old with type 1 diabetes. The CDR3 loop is CASSFQGGNQPQHF. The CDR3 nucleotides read TGTGCCAGCAGCTTTCAGGGGGGTAATCAGCCCCAGCATTTT.